Here is one T cell receptor (beta chain) with its context. Antigen specificity is unknown. This CDR3 spans 14 amino acids. Trimming pared 3 bases from V and 13 bases from J, leaving 21 bases between. Germline-derived CDR1 and CDR2 are KGHSH and LQKENI. The protocol was immunoSEQ multiplex PCR, while the TCRdb copy is restricted to in-frame clones and leaves out a portion. The table records 110,000 or so clones, around 75% of them present only once. The record originates from a study of radiotherapy plus CTLA-4 blockade in lung cancer. Overall study findings and caveats: Interferon-beta, together with early blood T cell clone dynamics, reportedly best predicted response. In blood, after radiotherapy plus ipilimumab, tumor-derived TCR clones expanded.

Material: peripheral blood, obtained from a patient treated with radiotherapy plus ipilimumab. The rearrangement links TRBV18 to TRBJ1-1; perhaps TRBD1 as D (5 bases). The TCR originated in a human donor with non-small cell lung cancer who had a partial response to radiotherapy plus ipilimumab. The CDR3 bases are TGTGCCAGCTCACCCCTCCGGGAGCCGTTGGGGGGTTTCTTT. Its translation is CASSPLREPLGGFF.